This TCR beta chain was sequenced for a study of cytomegalovirus exposure and HLA in healthy donors. Overall study results and limits: The authors enumerated under 200 TCR beta chains as linked to cytomegalovirus. One variant, a missense change in DCLRE1C, was linked in a later analysis to TCR beta V- and J-gene trimming.

A multiplex PCR was run with 60 Vbeta primers and 13 Jbeta primers. Assay: immunoSEQ multiplex PCR; the TCRdb copy retains only in-frame clones and omits some. The table includes 120,000 or so clones, approximately 78% detected once. Whereas donors were nominally healthy upon sampling, unrecorded immune exposures were probable. Between the trimmed V and J ends, which lost 10 bases and 0 bases, there was a span of 13 bases. There are 13 residues in the CDR3. The germline CDR1 and CDR2 sequences are MDHEN and SYDVKM. This clone is a singleton in its sample. As yet, its antigen is unknown. This sequence joins TRBV28 and TRBJ2-7; unclear D gene. This TCR derives from a man aged 30 to 45 in good health and CMV-seropositive. Specimen: PBMCs. The CDR3 region has the DNA TGTGCCACGTCCGAGATTGGCTCCTACGAGCAGTACTTC. Residues: CATSEIGSYEQYF.